The 24 T cell receptor beta chains below were found in one sample sequenced in a study of T cell responses to AZD1222 COVID-19 vaccine. Data came from immunoSEQ multiplex PCR; TCRdb stores just in-frame clones and leaves some out. The repertoire has about 120,000 clones, roughly 85% of them found once; the top ten carry more than 3%. The sample was peripheral blood, taken on day 0 of MenACWY control vaccination. The origin of the receptors is an adult in good health.

The chain uses TRBV6-2 or TRBV6-3 and TRBJ2-6; 8 bases line up with TRBD1. This CDR3 is 18 amino acids long. V lost 1 base, J lost 1 base, and 6 bases stayed unmatched. The germline V gene has CDR1 MNHEY and CDR2 SVGEGT. The CDR3 is CASSYFQGAFSGANVLTF. The CDR3 bases are TGTGCCAGCAGTTACTTTCAGGGGGCTTTTTCTGGGGCCAACGTCCTGACTTTC.

This clone was observed a few times. The chain recombines TRBV4-1 with TRBJ2-2; D may be TRBD2 (5 bases). CDR3 length equals 14 residues. Germline V gene data show CDR1 as MGHRA and CDR2 as YSYEKL. The V gene lost 5 bases and the J gene lost 6 bases, with 13 bases spanning the gap. The CDR3 is CASSTRALPGELFF. The CDR3, as DNA: TGCGCCAGCAGCACGAGGGCCCTGCCCGGGGAGCTGTTTTTT.

This rearrangement joins TRBV12-3 or TRBV12-4 to TRBJ1-4; D unresolved. The V gene lost 5 bases and the J gene lost 2 bases, with 3 bases spanning the gap. This CDR3 spans 12 amino acids. DNA of the CDR3: TGTGCCAGCAGTGGCACTAATGAAAAACTGTTTTTT. Translating it yields CASSGTNEKLFF.

This sequence joins TRBV13 and TRBJ1-2; D gene uncertain. The CDR3 runs 15 residues. Germline V gives CDR1 PRHDT, CDR2 FYEKMQ (reference sequence). Trimming removed 5 bases at V and 5 bases at J, with 18 bases between. The DNA of the CDR3 is TGTGCCAGCAGCGTTGCCCCCCCGGAGTGGTATGGCTACACCTTC. This sequence encodes CASSVAPPEWYGYTF.

J is TRBJ2-5 and V is TRBV3-1 (or the pseudogene TRBV3-2); D might be TRBD2 (6 bases). Germline V gene lookup returns CDR1 LGHDT and CDR2 YNNKEL (reference sequence). This CDR3 region has 14 residues. The V end lost 3 bases, the J end lost 6 bases, and 14 bases lay between the germline ends. The CDR3 DNA is TGTGCCAGCAGCCAGGACGGGGGATCCCAGACCCAGTACTTC. Translated: CASSQDGGSQTQYF.

The chain combines TRBV7-9 with TRBJ2-1; 10 nucleotides match TRBD2. This CDR3 contains 15 residues. Looked up from germline, CDR1 is SEHNR and CDR2 is FQNEAQ (reference sequence). The V segment lost 5 bases and the J segment 5 bases; nucleotides outside the gene matches: 6. The CDR3 region is CASSLSGGINNEQFF. CDR3 bases: TGTGCCAGCAGCCTTAGCGGGGGGATCAACAATGAGCAGTTCTTC. The variable domain in full, with the rest retrieved from reference TRBV7-9 and TRBJ2-1, is DTGVSQNPRHKITKRGQNVTFRCDPISEHNRLYWYRQTLGQGPEFLTYFQNEAQLEKSRLLSDRFSAERPKGSFSTLEIQRTEQGDSAMYLCASSLSGGINNEQFFGPGTRLTVL.

This chain uses TRBV11-2 with TRBJ2-3, with 8 bases identical to TRBD2. CDR3 length: 15 residues. J was trimmed by 1 base and V by 3 bases; bases with no gene match: 3. The germline V gene encodes CDR1 SGHAT and CDR2 FQNNGV. The DNA of the CDR3 is TGTGCCAGCAGCTTTAGGCGGGGGGGCACAGATACGCAGTATTTT. It translates to CASSFRRGGTDTQYF.

The gene calls are TRBV7-2 and TRBJ1-5; 7 bases agree with TRBD1. The CDR3 covers 15 residues. Germline V gene data show CDR1 as SGHTA and CDR2 as FQGNSA. J gave up 3 bases and V 0 bases, and 2 bases lay outside the gene matches. The CDR3 DNA reads as TGTGCCAGCAGCTTAGCAGGACAGGTCAATCAGCCCCAGCATTTT. This encodes CASSLAGQVNQPQHF.

V gene TRBV19 combines with J gene TRBJ1-5; D gene uncertain. Trimming cost V 4 bases and J 0 bases, with 7 bases left between them. In germline, CDR1 is LNHDA, CDR2 SQIVND (reference sequence). The CDR3 loop spans 14 amino acids. The CDR3 protein is CASSTPGSNQPQHF. CDR3 DNA sequence: TGTGCCAGTAGTACCCCAGGTAGCAATCAGCCCCAGCATTTT.

This clone was seen only once. The genes are TRBV10-3 and TRBJ2-3, with 7 bases fitting TRBD2. CDR3 length equals 17 residues. Germline V gene lookup returns CDR1 ENHRY and CDR2 SYGVKD. V lost 1 base and J lost 0; bases outside the gene matches: 7. This CDR3 reads CAISELLSGTSTDTQYF. CDR3 nucleotide sequence: TGTGCCATCAGTGAGTTACTGAGCGGGACTAGCACAGATACGCAGTATTTT.

This chain links TRBV6-5 with TRBJ1-5; 7 bases are shared with TRBD1. The junction had 8 bases not matched to a gene; V was cut back by 8 bases and J by 7 bases. The CDR3 is 13 amino acids. CDR1 MNHEY and CDR2 SVGAGI come from the germline V gene. The CDR3 DNA follows: TGTGCCAGCCGGGGAGGGGGCAGGCAGCCCCAGCATTTT. Residues: CASRGGGRQPQHF.

This chain joins TRBV7-3 and TRBJ2-3; no firm D call. The germline V gene encodes CDR1 SGHTA and CDR2 FQGTGA. The CDR3 is 13 residues long. V lost 5 bases to trimming and J lost 4 bases, with 10 bases between them. The CDR3 nucleotides are TGTGCCAGCAGCCTCCAAAAGGCAGATACGCAGTATTTT. As protein: CASSLQKADTQYF. The full variable domain, in which reference TRBV7-3 and TRBJ2-3 provide the parts outside the CDR3, is GAGVSQTPSNKVTEKGKYVELRCDPISGHTALYWYRQSLGQGPEFLIYFQGTGAADDSGLPNDRFFAVRPEGSVSTLKIQRTERGDSAVYLCASSLQKADTQYFGPGTRLTVL.

V is TRBV18 and J is TRBJ1-3; 7 bases are shared with TRBD1. In germline, CDR1 is KGHSH, CDR2 LQKENI. V shed 3 bases and J 0 bases; nucleotides not matched to a gene: 5. The CDR3 spans 16 residues. The CDR3 reads CASSPLRTGSGNTIYF. DNA of the CDR3: TGTGCCAGCTCACCCCTGAGGACAGGCTCTGGAAACACCATATATTTT. Based on the CDR3 plus reference TRBV18 and TRBJ1-3, the full variable domain is NAGVMQNPRHLVRRRGQEARLRCSPMKGHSHVYWYRQLPEEGLKFMVYLQKENIIDESGMPKERFSAEFPKEGPSILRIQQVVRGDSAAYFCASSPLRTGSGNTIYFGEGSWLTVV.

J is TRBJ2-7 and V is TRBV5-4; TRBD1 is a possible D gene (5 bases). The CDR3 is 13 amino acids. Looked up from germline, CDR1 is SGHNT and CDR2 is YYREEE (reference sequence). V was shortened by 7 bases and J by 0 bases, with 11 bases between the two germline ends. CDR3 loop: CASAGDSSYEQYF. DNA of the CDR3: TGTGCCAGCGCCGGAGACAGCTCCTACGAGCAGTACTTC.

The chain couples TRBV7-2 to TRBJ1-1; 8 nucleotides match TRBD1. From germline, CDR1 is SGHTA and CDR2 FQGNSA. CDR3 size: 14 residues. The V gene end was trimmed by 5 bases and the J gene end by 3 bases; junction bases not matched to a gene: 5. The CDR3 DNA reads TGTGCCAGCAGCATCCAGGGACAGGACACTGAAGCTTTCTTT. Translation: CASSIQGQDTEAFF.

The chain has TRBV29-1 and TRBJ1-2; 8 nucleotides line up with TRBD1. The CDR3 runs to 12 residues. The germline V gene has CDR1 SQVTM and CDR2 ANQGSEA. With 7 bases clipped from V and 8 bases from J, the junction kept 9 bases outside the gene matches. CDR3 amino acids: CSGGQASGGYTF. CDR3 nucleotide sequence: TGCAGCGGGGGACAGGCCAGTGGGGGCTACACCTTC.

This clone was seen once. The chain links TRBV7-2 to TRBJ2-7; D ambiguous. CDR1 and CDR2 from the germline V gene are SGHTA and FQGNSA. V lost 1 base, J lost 1 base, and 11 bases lay in between. The CDR3 extends over 15 amino acids. The CDR3 loop is CASSLGHSKSYEQYF. CDR3 nucleotide sequence: TGTGCCAGCAGCTTAGGTCACTCGAAATCCTACGAGCAGTACTTC. Full variable domain (rest looked up from reference TRBV7-2 and TRBJ2-7): GAGVSQSPSNKVTEKGKDVELRCDPISGHTALYWYRQSLGQGLEFLIYFQGNSAPDKSGLPSDRFSAERTGGSVSTLTIQRTQQEDSAVYLCASSLGHSKSYEQYFGPGTRLTVT.

The chain couples TRBV11-3 to TRBJ2-2; D perhaps matches TRBD1 (6 bases). Between the trimmed V and J ends, which lost 3 bases and 6 bases, there was a span of 14 bases. The CDR3 has 15 amino acids. Germline-derived CDR1 and CDR2 are SGHNT and YENEEA. The CDR3 DNA follows: TGTGCCAGCAGCTTGAACGGACAGCTGGCCGGGGAGCTGTTTTTT. The encoded protein is CASSLNGQLAGELFF.

The V gene is TRBV24-1, the J gene TRBJ2-4; 9 nucleotides line up with TRBD2. After removal of 4 bases from V and 3 bases from J, the junction contained 3 bases not matched to a gene. The CDR3 runs to 15 residues. CDR1 KGHDR and CDR2 SFDVKD come from the germline V gene. CDR3: CATSEISGGKNIQYF. In DNA, the CDR3 is TGTGCCACCAGTGAAATTAGCGGGGGCAAAAACATTCAGTACTTC.

This clone has a single count. The chain joins TRBV19 to TRBJ1-4; weak D call: TRBD1 (5 bases). CDR1 and CDR2 from the germline V gene are LNHDA and SQIVND (reference sequence). V was shortened by 2 bases and J by 6 bases, with 10 bases between the two germline ends. The CDR3 sequence is 14 residues long. DNA of the CDR3: TGTGCCAGTAGTATACTAGGGGTGGATGAAAAACTGTTTTTT. Its translation is CASSILGVDEKLFF.

V is TRBV18 and J is TRBJ1-2; D remains ambiguous. This CDR3 spans 14 amino acids. Looked up from germline, CDR1 is KGHSH and CDR2 is LQKENI. V gave up 2 bases and J gave up 1 base, with 8 bases separating them. Here the CDR3 DNA reads TGTGCCAGCTCACCAGAACGGAATAACTATGGCTACACCTTC. Protein: CASSPERNNYGYTF.

This clone was picked up one time. This chain joins TRBV7-2 and TRBJ2-7, with 7 bases identical to TRBD2. J lost 2 bases, V lost 1 base, and 5 bases had no gene match. This CDR3 has 15 residues. Per the germline V gene, CDR1 is SGHTA and CDR2 is FQGNSA. The CDR3 protein is CASSLGIGGAYEQYF. CDR3 bases: TGTGCCAGCAGCTTAGGTATTGGGGGGGCCTACGAGCAGTACTTC.

The DNA for the CDR3 is TGCGCCAGCAGCTTGGACCTTACAGGGGCGAACACCGGGGAGCTGTTTTTT. Its translation: CASSLDLTGANTGELFF. The chain combines TRBV5-1 with TRBJ2-2; 7 bases agree with TRBD1. The J segment lost 0 bases and the V segment lost 0 bases, leaving 5 bases of the junction unmatched. Germline-derived CDR1 and CDR2 are SGHRS and YFSETQ. The CDR3 is made up of 17 amino acids.

The chain joins TRBV7-2 to TRBJ2-7, with D maybe TRBD1 (5 bases). The CDR3 has 16 residues. Per germline, CDR1 SGHTA and CDR2 FQGNSA. The V gene lost 2 bases and the J gene lost 1 base, with 15 bases spanning the gap. The CDR3 DNA follows: TGTGCCAGCAGCTTATCACCGACCGGACATTCCTACGAGCAGTACTTC. It codes for CASSLSPTGHSYEQYF. The entire variable domain, with the rest obtained from reference TRBV7-2 and TRBJ2-7, is as follows: GAGVSQSPSNKVTEKGKDVELRCDPISGHTALYWYRQSLGQGLEFLIYFQGNSAPDKSGLPSDRFSAERTGGSVSTLTIQRTQQEDSAVYLCASSLSPTGHSYEQYFGPGTRLTVT.